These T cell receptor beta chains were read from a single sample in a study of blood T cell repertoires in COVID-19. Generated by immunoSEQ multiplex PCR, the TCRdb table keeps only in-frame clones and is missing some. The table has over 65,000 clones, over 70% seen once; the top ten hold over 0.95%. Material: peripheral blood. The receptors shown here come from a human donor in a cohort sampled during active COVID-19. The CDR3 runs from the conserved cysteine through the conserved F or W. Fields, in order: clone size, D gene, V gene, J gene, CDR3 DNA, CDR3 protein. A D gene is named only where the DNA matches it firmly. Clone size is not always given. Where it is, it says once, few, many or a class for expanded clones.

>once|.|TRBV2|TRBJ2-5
TGTGCCAGCAGCCGGACTCGCCAAGAGACCCAGTACTTC
CASSRTRQETQYF
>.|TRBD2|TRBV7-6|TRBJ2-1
TGTGCCAGCAGCCTGAGCGGGAGGAGCGACAATGAGCAGTTCTTC
CASSLSGRSDNEQFF
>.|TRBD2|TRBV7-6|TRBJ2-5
TGTGCCAGCAGCCCGACTAGCGGGAGCCTAGAGACCCAGTACTTC
CASSPTSGSLETQYF
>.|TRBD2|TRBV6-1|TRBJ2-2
TGTGCCAGCAGTGAAGCGCTTCCCCTAGCGGGAGTTAGCGGGGAGCTGTTTTTT
CASSEALPLAGVSGELFF
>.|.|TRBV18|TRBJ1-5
TGTGCCAGCTCACCACAGGGAGATCAGCCCCAGCATTTT
CASSPQGDQPQHF
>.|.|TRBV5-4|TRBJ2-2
TGTGCCAGCACCCGGCCATCCGAGGGCACCGGGGAGCTGTTTTTT
CASTRPSEGTGELFF
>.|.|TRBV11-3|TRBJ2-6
TGTGCCAGCAGCTCTAGGGGCGCTGGGGCCAACGTCCTGACTTTC
CASSSRGAGANVLTF
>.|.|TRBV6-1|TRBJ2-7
TGTGCCAGCAGTGAGGGCACCTACGAGCAGTACTTC
CASSEGTYEQYF
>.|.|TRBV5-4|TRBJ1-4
TGTGCCAGCAGCTCCGGGGGTGAAAAACTGTTTTTT
CASSSGGEKLFF
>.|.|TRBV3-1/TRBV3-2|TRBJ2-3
TGTGCCAGCACCACACAAGGCACAGATACGCAGTATTTT
CASTTQGTDTQYF
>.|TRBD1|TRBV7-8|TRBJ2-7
TGTGCCAGCAGCTTAACCCGAGGGACAGTTTCCTACGAGCAGTACTTC
CASSLTRGTVSYEQYF
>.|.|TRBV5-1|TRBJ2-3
TGCGCCAGCAGCCCCTCCCTAGCCCCTAGCACAGATACGCAGTATTTT
CASSPSLAPSTDTQYF
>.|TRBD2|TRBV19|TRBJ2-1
TGTGCCAGTAGAAACCGGGAGGGATACAATGAGCAGTTCTTC
CASRNREGYNEQFF
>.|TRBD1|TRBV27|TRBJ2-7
TGTGCCAGCAGTTTAATAGGGACAGGGATGTACGAGCAGTACTTC
CASSLIGTGMYEQYF
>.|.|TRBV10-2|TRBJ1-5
TGCGCCAGCAGTGAGTTGTCCGGTTCGTATCAGCCCCAGCATTTT
CASSELSGSYQPQHF
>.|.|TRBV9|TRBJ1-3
TGTGCCAGCAGCGCCGGGCGGGCGGAAAACTCTGGAAACACCATATATTTT
CASSAGRAENSGNTIYF
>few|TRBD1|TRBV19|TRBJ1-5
TGTGCCAGTAGTACCCGACAGGGCGGTCAGCCCCAGCATTTT
CASSTRQGGQPQHF
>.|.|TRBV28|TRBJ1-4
TGTGCCAGCAGACCCACCCAGGGGTACGAAAAACTGTTTTTT
CASRPTQGYEKLFF
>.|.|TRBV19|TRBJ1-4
TGTGCCAGTAGTAGAACCCATCACTCAACTAATGAAAAACTGTTTTTT
CASSRTHHSTNEKLFF
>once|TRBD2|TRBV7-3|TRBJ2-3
TGTGCCAGCAGCTCGACAGTTTCTAGCGGAGATACGCAGTATTTT
CASSSTVSSGDTQYF
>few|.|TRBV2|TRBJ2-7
TGTGCCAGCAGTGCTGACATCGTGGGCAACGAGCAGTACTTC
CASSADIVGNEQYF
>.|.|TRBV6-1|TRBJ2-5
TGTGCCAGCATTGAAGGGAAGGGGCGAGAGACCCAGTACTTC
CASIEGKGRETQYF
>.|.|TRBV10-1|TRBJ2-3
TGCGCCAGCTCAGTGAGGACCCCAGGGGAAGGGTCCACAGATACGCAGTATTTT
CASSVRTPGEGSTDTQYF
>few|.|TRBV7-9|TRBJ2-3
TGTGCCAGCAGCTTAATTCTAGGTTCAGATACGCAGTATTTT
CASSLILGSDTQYF
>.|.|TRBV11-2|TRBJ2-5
TGTGCCAGCAGTCCTGACATCCAGACCCAGTACTTC
CASSPDIQTQYF
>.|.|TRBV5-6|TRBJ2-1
TGTGCCAGCACGGGTTCGTCTGTTTACAATGAGCAGTTCTTC
CASTGSSVYNEQFF
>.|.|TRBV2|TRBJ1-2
TGTGCCAGCAGTGAGGAGTTCCTCTCTAACTATGGCTACACCTTC
CASSEEFLSNYGYTF
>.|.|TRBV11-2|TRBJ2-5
TGTGCCAGCAGCTTAGATCAGGTTAGCGGCTATGGGGAGACCCAGTACTTC
CASSLDQVSGYGETQYF